This T cell receptor (beta chain) stems from a study of blood T cell repertoires in COVID-19. Study summary: Specimens from acute and convalescent COVID-19 originated in the United States, Italy and Spain. T cells, B-cell-depleted T cells, or PBMCs provided the cDNA or gDNA that served as material.

By its share, this clone is medium-sized. Authors' methods: Counts of nucleated cells, estimated from reference gene primer amplification, were obtained. The data were produced by immunoSEQ multiplex PCR, yet TCRdb's version contains in-frame clones alone and is incomplete. V and J calls and clone size come straight from that table; D and trimming were deduced from the DNA. The sample holds about 160,000 clones, 82% seen once. This CDR3 spans 13 amino acids. Trimming removed 6 bases at V and 5 bases at J, with 13 bases between. The germline CDR1 and CDR2 sequences are MNHEY and SVGAGI. Sequencing was performed on peripheral blood. This clonotype originated in a woman aged 40 to 55 with COVID-19, enrolled during active disease. V is TRBV6-5 and J is TRBJ1-1; D is possibly TRBD1 (5 bases). The CDR3: CASRLREGTEAFF. As DNA, the CDR3 is TGTGCCAGCAGGCTCAGGGAGGGAACTGAAGCTTTCTTT.